The next 21 T cell receptor beta chains were all read from a single sample in a study of graft-versus-host responses after intestinal transplantation. TCRdb's copy holds only in-frame clones and misses some; the assay was immunoSEQ multiplex PCR. The sample carries 130,000 to 150,000 clones, roughly 91% recorded once. For these receptors, no antigen is known. Specimen: unstimulated CD4+ T cells sorted from spleen or lymph node cells, collected before intestinal transplant. These receptors came from a human donor who received an intestinal transplant.

The chain uses TRBV30 and TRBJ1-1; 7 positions match TRBD1. CDR1 is GTSNPN and CDR2 is SVGIG in the germline V gene (reference sequence). Trimming at V came to 1 base and at J to 6 bases, leaving 5 bases not matched to a gene. The CDR3 is made up of 13 amino acids. This CDR3 is CAWSGNRGSEAFF. The CDR3 DNA is TGTGCCTGGAGTGGGAACAGGGGTTCTGAAGCTTTCTTT.

The rearrangement uses TRBV18 and TRBJ2-7; 14 positions match TRBD2. V gave up 3 bases and J gave up 6 bases; unmatched junction bases: 7. Germline CDR1 KGHSH, CDR2 LQKENI. This CDR3 has 16 residues. The chain's CDR3 is CASSPGLAGEGSEQYF. CDR3 coding DNA: TGTGCCAGCTCACCGGGACTAGCGGGAGAGGGTTCCGAGCAGTACTTC.

This chain uses TRBV2 with TRBJ2-5; D uncertain. Germline CDR1 is SNHLY and CDR2 is FYNNEI. V lost 2 bases to trimming and J lost 4 bases, with 8 bases between them. The CDR3 covers 13 residues. The CDR3 DNA sequence: TGTGCCAGCAGTGAAATGAACGTAGAGACCCAGTACTTC. The encoded protein is CASSEMNVETQYF. The full variable domain, its missing parts supplied by reference TRBV2 and TRBJ2-5, is EPEVTQTPSHQVTQMGQEVILRCVPISNHLYFYWYRQILGQKVEFLVSFYNNEISEKSEIFDDQFSVERPDGSNFTLKIRSTKLEDSAMYFCASSEMNVETQYFGPGTRLLVL.

The chain recombines TRBV11-2 with TRBJ2-1, with TRBD2 matching over 8 bases. This CDR3 contains 16 residues. V shed 3 bases and J 3 bases; nucleotides not matched to a gene: 7. CDR1 is SGHAT, CDR2 FQNNGV, per germline. The CDR3 loop reads CASSLWASGLYNEQFF. The CDR3 nucleotides are TGTGCCAGCAGCTTGTGGGCTAGCGGGCTCTACAATGAGCAGTTCTTC. The entire variable domain, with the rest obtained from reference TRBV11-2 and TRBJ2-1, is as follows: EAGVAQSPRYKIIEKRQSVAFWCNPISGHATLYWYQQILGQGPKLLIQFQNNGVVDDSQLPKDRFSAERLKGVDSTLKIQPAKLEDSAVYLCASSLWASGLYNEQFFGPGTRLTVL.

The J gene is TRBJ2-3, the V gene TRBV18; TRBD2 matches at 8 bases. CDR1 and CDR2 (germline): KGHSH, LQKENI. This CDR3 region has 17 residues. V was clipped by 3 bases and J by 2 bases; unmatched bases: 10. This chain's CDR3 is CASSPYPGSGVTDTQYF. In nucleotides, the CDR3 is TGTGCCAGCTCACCCTACCCTGGTAGCGGGGTCACAGATACGCAGTATTTT.

The gene calls are TRBV5-4 and TRBJ2-6; D is undetermined. The CDR3 totals 13 residues. Trimming cost V 9 bases and J 1 base, with 8 bases left between them. Germline CDR1 is SGHNT and CDR2 is YYREEE (reference sequence). As DNA, the CDR3 is TGTGCCACTACAGCGTCTGGGGCCAACGTCCTGACTTTC. This codes for CATTASGANVLTF.

CDR3 nucleotide sequence: TGTGCCAGCAGTTCGGGACTCCGTTTCTATGGCTACACCTTC. Its translation is CASSSGLRFYGYTF. This rearrangement joins TRBV28 to TRBJ1-2; tentatively, D is TRBD1 (5 bases). From germline, CDR1 is MDHEN and CDR2 SYDVKM. Trimming shortened V by 4 bases and J by 4 bases, and 13 bases separated the two germline ends. The CDR3 runs to 14 residues.

This clone was seen only a few times. The rearrangement joins TRBV6-6 to TRBJ1-3; D call uncertain. V was cut by 4 bases and J by 0 bases, with 13 bases left in between. CDR1 is MNHNY and CDR2 is SVGAGI in the germline V gene (reference sequence). CDR3 length: 16 amino acids. The DNA for the CDR3 is TGTGCCAGCAGTTCCGCCGGCGGCAGCTCTGGAAACACCATATATTTT. This sequence encodes CASSSAGGSSGNTIYF.

This chain links TRBV9 with TRBJ2-1; 8 bases align to TRBD1. V was pared by 4 bases and J by 7 bases, with 10 bases of the junction left unmatched. The V gene's germline CDR1 is SGDLS and CDR2 YYNGEE. The CDR3 runs to 15 residues. CDR3 sequence: CASSHLGQGSNEQFF. The CDR3 coding sequence is TGTGCCAGCAGCCACCTCGGACAGGGAAGTAATGAGCAGTTCTTC. The variable domain in full, completed from reference TRBV9 and TRBJ2-1, reads DSGVTQTPKHLITATGQRVTLRCSPRSGDLSVYWYQQSLDQGLQFLIQYYNGEERAKGNILERFSAQQFPDLHSELNLSSLELGDSALYFCASSHLGQGSNEQFFGPGTRLTVL.

This clone was seen only once. One end of the junction is discordant with germline, which a read error may explain. The chain uses TRBV4-3 and TRBJ2-7; D gene ambiguous. CDR3 length equals 13 residues. Per the germline V gene, CDR1 is LGHNA and CDR2 is YSLEER. CDR3 bases: TGCGCCAGCAGCCAAGTATTGACCTACGAGCAGCACTTC. It specifies CASSQVLTYEQHF.

The chain has TRBV28 and TRBJ2-6; D may be TRBD1 or TRBD2 (5 bases each). CDR1 is MDHEN, CDR2 SYDVKM, per germline. Trimming removed 3 bases from V and 2 bases from J, with 8 bases in between. The CDR3 consists of 15 residues. The CDR3, as DNA: TGTGCCAGCAGTTTTATGGGGGCTGGGGCCAACGTCCTGACTTTC. Amino acids: CASSFMGAGANVLTF.

The chain recombines TRBV10-3 with TRBJ1-2; D call uncertain. Germline CDR1 ENHRY, CDR2 SYGVKD. V was clipped by 8 bases and J by 5 bases, with 12 bases between them. The CDR3 covers 12 residues. This CDR3 reads CAIGLTNYGYTF. The CDR3 nucleotides are TGTGCCATCGGACTGACAAATTATGGCTACACCTTC.

The DNA of the CDR3 is TGTGCCAGCAGTTCGTGGGACAGCCAGATCCCCTACGAGCAGTACTTC. This codes for CASSSWDSQIPYEQYF. The chain uses TRBV28 and TRBJ2-7, with 7 bases aligning to TRBD1. Trimming cost V 4 bases and J 2 bases; bases outside gene matches: 11. The CDR3 length is 16 residues. The V gene's germline CDR1 is MDHEN and CDR2 SYDVKM.

V is TRBV2 and J is TRBJ1-5, with TRBD1 matching 8 bases. Germline-derived CDR1 and CDR2 are SNHLY and FYNNEI. J gave up 1 base and V 5 bases, and 1 base lay outside the gene matches. The CDR3 has 14 residues. CDR3 region: CASSWTGSNQPQHF. The CDR3 DNA reads TGTGCCAGCAGTTGGACAGGGAGCAATCAGCCCCAGCATTTT.

The rearrangement links TRBV11-3 to TRBJ1-1; no clear D. The CDR3 is 14 amino acids. Between the trimmed V and J ends, which lost 5 bases and 1 base, there was a span of 11 bases. Germline CDR1 and CDR2: SGHNT and YENEEA. The CDR3 nucleotides are TGTGCCAGCAGCCTAGGGTATTCGAACACTGAAGCTTTCTTT. It is translated as CASSLGYSNTEAFF.

The rearrangement uses TRBV11-3 and TRBJ1-1; TRBD1 might be the D (5 bases). Germline values: CDR1 SGHNT, CDR2 YENEEA. V lost 1 base and J 5 bases, leaving 14 bases between the germline ends. CDR3 size: 15 residues. CDR3: CASSLGGRQRTEAFF. In nucleotides, the CDR3 is TGTGCCAGCAGCTTAGGGGGCCGCCAAAGAACTGAAGCTTTCTTT.

This clone was found a few times. V usage is TRBV11-2 and J usage is TRBJ1-1, with 9 bases aligning to TRBD1. The CDR3 has 14 residues. Germline lookup yields CDR1 SGHAT and CDR2 FQNNGV. V was clipped by 1 base and J by 3 bases; unmatched bases: 0. The chain's CDR3 is CASSLGDRDTEAFF. The CDR3 coding sequence is TGTGCCAGCAGCTTAGGGGACAGGGACACTGAAGCTTTCTTT.

The chain combines TRBV28 with TRBJ2-6; D perhaps matches TRBD1 (5 bases). Trimming removed 2 bases from V and 3 bases from J, with 5 bases in between. CDR3 length: 14 amino acids. CDR1 is MDHEN and CDR2 is SYDVKM in the germline V gene. CDR3 residues: CASSLQGGANVLTF. DNA for the CDR3: TGTGCCAGCAGTTTACAGGGTGGGGCCAACGTCCTGACTTTC.

The chain joins TRBV30 to TRBJ2-1; TRBD2 might be the D (6 bases). Germline loops: CDR1 GTSNPN, CDR2 SVGIG (reference sequence). The CDR3 runs 11 residues. Trimming took 3 bases from V and 15 from J, leaving 15 bases between them. The CDR3 reads CAWRDGGESFF. CDR3 coding DNA: TGTGCCTGGAGGGACGGAGGGGAATCGTTCTTC.

The chain has TRBV28 and TRBJ1-2; D gene ambiguous. The CDR3 runs to 11 residues. The V end was cut by 6 bases, the J end by 5 bases, with 7 bases between. CDR1 and CDR2 (germline): MDHEN, SYDVKM. The DNA of the CDR3 is TGTGCCAGCAGCCCACATTATGGCTACACCTTC. Its translation is CASSPHYGYTF.

This clone was seen once. The V and J genes are TRBV2 and TRBJ2-7, with 10 positions matching TRBD1. Germline CDR1 and CDR2: SNHLY and FYNNEI. The ends lost 8 bases at V and 1 base at J; junction bases unmatched: 5. The CDR3 length is 14 residues. The CDR3 DNA follows: TGTGCCAGCGCGGGGACAGGGGAGTCCTACGAGCAGTACTTC. It is translated as CASAGTGESYEQYF.